This entry features one TCR beta chain sequence. With a much larger clone just one base away, this may be a read error. Amplification targeted the TCR beta CDR3 regions, with RNA transcripts as the source material. The authors performed first-round RT-PCR with HTBI primers and then a second-round multiplex PCR. MiXCR, applied by TCRdb to the multiplex PCR reads, yields one record per CDR3 protein. The sample consists of about 660,000 distinct CDR3 sequences, about 38% of them appearing once. This sample was included in a study of Graves' ophthalmopathy and Graves' hyperthyroidism. The CDR3 length is 11 residues. Looked up from germline, CDR1 is SGHTA and CDR2 is FQGNSA. Deletions cut 5 bases from V and 4 bases from J, with 5 bases between.

The source of this sequence is an adult man with Graves' ophthalmopathy. Material for sequencing was peripheral blood. The gene calls are TRBV7-2 and TRBJ1-2, with unresolved D. CDR3 residues: CASSVPYGYTF. The CDR3 coding sequence is TGTGCCAGCAGCGTACCCTATGGCTACACCTTC.